Presented here are 3 T cell receptor beta chains from one specimen sequenced in a study of blood T cell repertoires in COVID-19. Profiling relied on immunoSEQ multiplex PCR, and the TCRdb table lists in-frame clones only, not all of them. The data show 150,000 to 200,000 clones, over 75% seen once. The specimen sequenced was peripheral blood. Receptors originate from a man aged 35 to 55 with active or convalescent COVID-19.

The J gene is TRBJ2-5, the V gene TRBV5-4, with D possibly TRBD1 on 5 matching bases. The germline V gene has CDR1 SGHNT and CDR2 YYREEE (reference sequence). This CDR3 is built from 14 residues. Trimming left V 2 bases short and J 1 base short, with 9 bases between. CDR3 sequence reads: CASSLDSLQETQYF. CDR3 nucleotide sequence: TGTGCCAGCAGCTTAGACAGCCTCCAAGAGACCCAGTACTTC.

This clone was picked up one time. The genes are TRBV3-1 (or the pseudogene TRBV3-2) and TRBJ1-6; possible D gene TRBD1, 6 bases. Trimming left V 1 base short and J 0 bases short, with 19 bases between. CDR1 is LGHDT and CDR2 is YNNKEL in the germline V gene (reference sequence). The CDR3 spans 20 residues. The CDR3 spells CASSQAGDVLDSSYNSPLHF. The CDR3 DNA is TGTGCCAGCAGCCAAGCAGGGGACGTTCTCGATTCCTCCTATAATTCACCCCTCCACTTT.

The rearrangement links TRBV7-9 to TRBJ1-2; no definite D call. Per the germline V gene, CDR1 is SEHNR and CDR2 is FQNEAQ (reference sequence). V was clipped by 0 bases and J by 8 bases, with 22 bases between them. The CDR3 runs 17 residues. In DNA, the CDR3 is TGTGCCAGCAGCTTAGCGCCGGGTTCAACCATCCCCCAAGGCTACACCTTC. Translated: CASSLAPGSTIPQGYTF.